The rows below give T cell receptor beta chains drawn from one sample of a study of Ad26.COV2.S vaccination and SARS-CoV-2 variants. Assay used: immunoSEQ multiplex PCR; TCRdb lists only in-frame clones, some missing. The sample contains some 270,000 clones, roughly 89% of which appear only once. The sample was peripheral blood, taken in a trial of Ad26.COV2.S vaccine versus placebo. These receptors originate from a person aged 18-65 years who received the Ad26.COV2.S COVID-19 vaccine or a placebo. Each CDR3 is given with its conserved first and last residue. A D gene is named only where the DNA matches it firmly. Expanded clones are given a class, and other clones once, few, many or no size at all.

V: TRBV19; length: 15; J: TRBJ2-5; D: .; size: .; DNA: TGTGCCAGTAGTAAAGGGGCGGCCGGGGAGGAGACCCAGTACTTC; CDR3: CASSKGAAGEETQYF
V: TRBV30; length: 14; J: TRBJ2-3; D: .; size: .; DNA: TGTGCCTGGAGTCGGGGCAGAGGCACAGATACGCAGTATTTT; CDR3: CAWSRGRGTDTQYF
V: TRBV4-2; length: 17; J: TRBJ2-5; D: TRBD2; size: .; DNA: TGTGCCAGCAGCCGGGTGGAGACTAGCGGGGCCCAAGAGACCCAGTACTTC; CDR3: CASSRVETSGAQETQYF
V: TRBV27; length: 16; J: TRBJ2-1; D: TRBD2; size: .; DNA: TGTGCCAGCAGTCTCGGACTAGCGGTAATTTACAATGAGCAGTTCTTC; CDR3: CASSLGLAVIYNEQFF
V: TRBV18; length: 16; J: TRBJ2-1; D: TRBD2; size: .; DNA: TGTGCCAGCTCACCGCGATGGGCGGGGGGATACAATGAGCAGTTCTTC; CDR3: CASSPRWAGGYNEQFF
V: TRBV4-3; length: 16; J: TRBJ2-1; D: .; size: .; DNA: TGCGCCAGCAGCCAAGATAGTGGGTGGGGGTACAATGAGCAGTTCTTC; CDR3: CASSQDSGWGYNEQFF
V: TRBV11-2; length: 15; J: TRBJ1-1; D: .; size: .; DNA: TGTGCCAGCAGCCCTCGTACAGGGTTGAACACTGAAGCTTTCTTT; CDR3: CASSPRTGLNTEAFF
V: TRBV19; length: 16; J: TRBJ1-1; D: TRBD1; size: .; DNA: TGTGCCAGTTCTAGGGTCTCCGGGACAGGGAACACTGAAGCTTTCTTT; CDR3: CASSRVSGTGNTEAFF
V: TRBV5-5; length: 15; J: TRBJ2-2; D: .; size: few; DNA: TGTGCCAGCAGCTTGTTTTCCCCGAACACCGGGGAGCTGTTTTTT; CDR3: CASSLFSPNTGELFF
V: TRBV6-5; length: 16; J: TRBJ2-1; D: .; size: .; DNA: TGTGCCAGCAGTTACTCGTTAATTAAGGGCCACAATGAGCAGTTCTTC; CDR3: CASSYSLIKGHNEQFF
V: TRBV4-3; length: 17; J: TRBJ2-2; D: .; size: .; DNA: TGCGCCAGCAGCCAAGCGGTAGGCACGACGAACACCGGGGAGCTGTTTTTT; CDR3: CASSQAVGTTNTGELFF
V: TRBV7-2; length: 15; J: TRBJ1-6; D: .; size: .; DNA: TGTGCCAGCAGGGGTGGAGGGACCTATAATTCACCCCTCCACTTT; CDR3: CASRGGGTYNSPLHF
V: TRBV7-6; length: 13; J: TRBJ2-2; D: .; size: .; DNA: TGTGCCAGCAGCCAGGGCCCTACCGGGGAGCTGTTTTTT; CDR3: CASSQGPTGELFF
V: TRBV5-4; length: 13; J: TRBJ1-2; D: .; size: .; DNA: TGTGCCAGCAGCAAACCAGGGGCGAGTGGCTACACCTTC; CDR3: CASSKPGASGYTF
V: TRBV6-2/TRBV6-3; length: 14; J: TRBJ1-2; D: TRBD1; size: once; DNA: TGTGCCAGCAGTTACGAACAGGGGCGGTATGGCTACACCTTC; CDR3: CASSYEQGRYGYTF
V: TRBV4-2; length: 17; J: TRBJ1-1; D: TRBD1; size: .; DNA: TGTGCCAGCAGCCAAGTGGGACAGGGGCGCTGGAACACTGAAGCTTTCTTT; CDR3: CASSQVGQGRWNTEAFF
V: TRBV5-5; length: 14; J: TRBJ1-5; D: .; size: few; DNA: TGTGCCAGCAGCTTGGATGCCCACCCCCAGCCCCAGCATTTT; CDR3: CASSLDAHPQPQHF
V: TRBV27; length: 17; J: TRBJ2-2; D: TRBD1; size: .; DNA: TGTGCCAGCAGTCCCCGGAGACAGGGTCCGCAGGCCGGGGAGCTGTTTTTT; CDR3: CASSPRRQGPQAGELFF
V: TRBV19; length: 15; J: TRBJ2-2; D: .; size: .; DNA: TGTGCCAGTAGTATTCTGTATCTGGGGACCGGGGAGCTGTTTTTT; CDR3: CASSILYLGTGELFF
V: TRBV5-4; length: 15; J: TRBJ2-3; D: TRBD1; size: .; DNA: TGTGCCAGCACCTCACGGGACAGACTCACAGATACGCAGTATTTT; CDR3: CASTSRDRLTDTQYF
V: TRBV5-4; length: 15; J: TRBJ2-2; D: .; size: .; DNA: TGTGCCAGCAGCTTGGGTCGCAGCGGCACCGGGGAGCTGTTTTTT; CDR3: CASSLGRSGTGELFF
V: TRBV19; length: 14; J: TRBJ2-4; D: .; size: .; DNA: TGTGCCAGTAGTACCCCAATGAACGGGGAAGCTCAGTACTTC; CDR3: CASSTPMNGEAQYF
V: TRBV15; length: 15; J: TRBJ1-5; D: TRBD1; size: .; DNA: TGTGCCACCAGCAGACCCACAGGGGGCGTCCAGCCCCAGCATTTT; CDR3: CATSRPTGGVQPQHF
V: TRBV7-8; length: 15; J: TRBJ1-2; D: TRBD1; size: .; DNA: TGTGCCAGCAGCCCGGGGACAGTACAAAACTATGGCTACACCTTC; CDR3: CASSPGTVQNYGYTF
V: TRBV7-3; length: 17; J: TRBJ2-5; D: .; size: .; DNA: TGTGCCAGCAGCTCCCCTCTCCCGGCGACCTCACAAGAGACCCAGTACTTC; CDR3: CASSSPLPATSQETQYF
V: TRBV9; length: 15; J: TRBJ2-7; D: TRBD2; size: .; DNA: TGTGCCAGCAGCGTAGGAGAGCGGGGTACCTACGAGCAGTACTTC; CDR3: CASSVGERGTYEQYF
V: TRBV6-2/TRBV6-3; length: 12; J: TRBJ1-1; D: .; size: .; DNA: TGTGCCAGCAGTTTCCCGACGGCTGAAGCTTTCTTT; CDR3: CASSFPTAEAFF
V: TRBV7-2; length: 15; J: TRBJ1-6; D: TRBD1; size: .; DNA: TGTGCCAGCAGCTCTCAGACAGGGGATAATTCACCCCTCCACTTT; CDR3: CASSSQTGDNSPLHF
V: TRBV27; length: 16; J: TRBJ2-3; D: TRBD2; size: .; DNA: TGTGCCAGCAGTCCCCGACTAGCGGTTAGCACAGATACGCAGTATTTT; CDR3: CASSPRLAVSTDTQYF
V: TRBV5-4; length: 13; J: TRBJ2-5; D: .; size: .; DNA: TGTGCCAGCAGCTGGGTGGGTGGAGAGACCCAGTACTTC; CDR3: CASSWVGGETQYF
V: TRBV6-2/TRBV6-3; length: 16; J: TRBJ2-5; D: .; size: .; DNA: TGTGCCAGCAGTGACGGCGGGACTGGCGGTAGAAGGACCCAGTACTTC; CDR3: CASSDGGTGGRRTQYF
V: TRBV11-1; length: 13; J: TRBJ1-5; D: .; size: .; DNA: TGTGCCAGCAGCTTGAAAGTCGATCAGCCCCAGCATTTT; CDR3: CASSLKVDQPQHF
V: TRBV2; length: 13; J: TRBJ2-2; D: .; size: .; DNA: TGTGCCAGCAGTCCCGTTCACACCGGGGAGCTGTTTTTT; CDR3: CASSPVHTGELFF
V: TRBV6-5; length: 16; J: TRBJ2-3; D: TRBD2; size: .; DNA: TGTGCCAGCAGTTACTCGCGGGAGGGCCTTTTAGATACGCAGTATTTT; CDR3: CASSYSREGLLDTQYF
V: TRBV4-2; length: 17; J: TRBJ2-1; D: TRBD2; size: .; DNA: TGTGCCAGCAGCCAAGATGGTCCGAGCGGGGGGAACAATGAGCAGTTCTTC; CDR3: CASSQDGPSGGNNEQFF
V: TRBV6-6; length: 11; J: TRBJ1-2; D: .; size: .; DNA: TGTGCCAGCAGTGGACTCTATGGCTACACCTTC; CDR3: CASSGLYGYTF
V: TRBV4-1; length: 17; J: TRBJ2-2; D: TRBD2; size: .; DNA: TGCGCCAGCAGCCAAAGAGGGCGGGAGGGCCTAACCGGGGAGCTGTTTTTT; CDR3: CASSQRGREGLTGELFF
V: TRBV5-1; length: 13; J: TRBJ1-4; D: TRBD1; size: .; DNA: TGCGCCAGCAGATCCGGGACAGAGAAGGAACTGTTTTTT; CDR3: CASRSGTEKELFF
V: TRBV20-1; length: 10; J: TRBJ1-1; D: .; size: .; DNA: TGCAGTGCCGCATTACGTCGAGCTTTCTTT; CDR3: CSAALRRAFF
V: TRBV30; length: 13; J: TRBJ2-2; D: .; size: .; DNA: TGTGCCTGGAGTGAGGGGGTAGGCGGGGAGCTGTTTTTT; CDR3: CAWSEGVGGELFF
V: TRBV6-5; length: 13; J: TRBJ2-5; D: .; size: .; DNA: TGTGCCAGCAGTTCCTGGGTACAAGAGACCCAGTACTTC; CDR3: CASSSWVQETQYF
V: TRBV15; length: 14; J: TRBJ1-2; D: .; size: .; DNA: TGTGCCACCAGCAGAGGGACGGTTAACTATGGCTACACCTTC; CDR3: CATSRGTVNYGYTF
V: TRBV5-4; length: 16; J: TRBJ2-5; D: .; size: once; DNA: TGTGCCAGCAGCTTGGTGGTGGGAGTTGCCCAAGAGACCCAGTACTTC; CDR3: CASSLVVGVAQETQYF
V: TRBV19; length: 16; J: TRBJ2-2; D: TRBD2; size: many; DNA: TGTGCCAGTAGTAGACTAGCGGGAGTGGGAACCGGGGAGCTGTTTTTT; CDR3: CASSRLAGVGTGELFF
V: TRBV29-1; length: 12; J: TRBJ1-2; D: .; size: once; DNA: TGCAGCGTTGAGGGGCAGGGAAATGGCTACACCTTC; CDR3: CSVEGQGNGYTF
V: TRBV30; length: 17; J: TRBJ1-4; D: .; size: .; DNA: TGTGCCCCTCCGGGGTACATTGGGAGTGCAACTAATGAAAAACTGTTTTTT; CDR3: CAPPGYIGSATNEKLFF
V: TRBV14; length: 17; J: TRBJ2-1; D: TRBD2; size: .; DNA: TGTGCCAGCAGCCAAGCCCCGGGACTAGCGGGAGGCAATGAGCAGTTCTTC; CDR3: CASSQAPGLAGGNEQFF
V: TRBV7-2; length: 16; J: TRBJ1-1; D: TRBD1; size: .; DNA: TGTGCCAGCAGCTTTGAGACAGGGGGTGGGAACACTGAAGCTTTCTTT; CDR3: CASSFETGGGNTEAFF
V: TRBV27; length: 14; J: TRBJ2-7; D: .; size: .; DNA: TGTGCCAGCAGTTTAGTCGGGGGACCCTACGAGCAGTACTTC; CDR3: CASSLVGGPYEQYF
V: TRBV18; length: 15; J: TRBJ2-2; D: TRBD2; size: .; DNA: TGTGCCAGCTCACCACCTAGCGGGAGGAACGGGGAGCTGTTTTTT; CDR3: CASSPPSGRNGELFF
V: TRBV18; length: 13; J: TRBJ1-5; D: .; size: .; DNA: TGTGCCAGCTCAGAATATAGCAATCAGCCCCAGCATTTT; CDR3: CASSEYSNQPQHF
V: TRBV2; length: 13; J: TRBJ1-3; D: .; size: few; DNA: TGTGCCAGCAGTGACAACTCTGGAAACACCATATATTTT; CDR3: CASSDNSGNTIYF